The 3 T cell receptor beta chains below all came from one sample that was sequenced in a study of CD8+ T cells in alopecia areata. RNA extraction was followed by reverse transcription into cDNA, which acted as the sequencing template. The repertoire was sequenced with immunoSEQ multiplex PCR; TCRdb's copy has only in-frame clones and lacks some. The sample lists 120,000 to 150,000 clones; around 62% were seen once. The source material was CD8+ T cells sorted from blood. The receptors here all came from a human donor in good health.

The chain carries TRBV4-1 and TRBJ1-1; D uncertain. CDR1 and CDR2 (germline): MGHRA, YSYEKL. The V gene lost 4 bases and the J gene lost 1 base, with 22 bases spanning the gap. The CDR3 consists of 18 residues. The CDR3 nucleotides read TGCGCCAGCAGCCCTCTGGGTAACCGCCGAACTGGGAACACTGAAGCTTTCTTT. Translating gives CASSPLGNRRTGNTEAFF.

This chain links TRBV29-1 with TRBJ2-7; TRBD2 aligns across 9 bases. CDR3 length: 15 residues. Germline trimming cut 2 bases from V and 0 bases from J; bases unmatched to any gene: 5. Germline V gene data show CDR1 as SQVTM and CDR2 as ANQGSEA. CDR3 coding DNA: TGCAGCGTTGAACTAGCGGGACCCAGCTCCTACGAGCAGTACTTC. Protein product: CSVELAGPSSYEQYF.

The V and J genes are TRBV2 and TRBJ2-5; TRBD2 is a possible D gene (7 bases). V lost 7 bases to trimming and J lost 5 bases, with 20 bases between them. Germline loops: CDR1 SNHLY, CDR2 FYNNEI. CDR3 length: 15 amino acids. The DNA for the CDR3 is TGTGCCAGCATCGTAGGTCCGGGGGGCGCCGAGACCCAGTACTTC. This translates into CASIVGPGGAETQYF.